Each of the 7 T cell receptor beta chains below was sequenced from the same sample in a study of PD-1 blockade in mismatch repair-deficient tumors. Method: immunoSEQ multiplex PCR; TCRdb's copy keeps in-frame clones and lacks some. The sample includes under 15,000 clones, roughly 82% seen only once; the top ten take more than 1.5%. The sample here was PBMCs, taken roughly 15 weeks after starting pembrolizumab. These TCRs come from an adult with mismatch repair-deficient cancer.

The chain combines TRBV7-9 with TRBJ2-5, with 11 bases matching TRBD1. Trimming at V came to 6 bases and at J to 5 bases, leaving 5 bases not matched to a gene. The CDR3 spans 14 residues. Germline assignment: CDR1 SEHNR and CDR2 FQNEAQ (reference sequence). CDR3 DNA sequence: TGTGCCAGCAGTTCGCGGGACAGGGGGGAGACCCAGTACTTC. It is translated as CASSSRDRGETQYF.

This chain uses TRBV9 with TRBJ2-5; the match to TRBD2 covers 7 bases. The CDR3 covers 15 residues. The germline V gene has CDR1 SGDLS and CDR2 YYNGEE. V was clipped by 0 bases and J by 5 bases; unmatched bases: 7. In DNA, the CDR3 is TGTGCCAGCAGCGTAGGGGCGGGAGTCTGGGAGACCCAGTACTTC. Translation gives CASSVGAGVWETQYF.

CDR3 residues: CASSGGSDSYNEQFF. CDR3 DNA sequence: TGCGCCAGCAGCGGCGGGTCCGATTCCTACAATGAGCAGTTCTTC. V is TRBV5-1 and J is TRBJ2-1; TRBD2 might be the D (5 bases). The CDR3 consists of 15 residues. Germline loops: CDR1 SGHRS, CDR2 YFSETQ. The V end lost 4 bases, the J end lost 1 base, and 12 bases lay between the germline ends.

This clone occurred once. V and J are TRBV6-4 and TRBJ2-1; 12 nucleotides agree with TRBD2. Germline lookup yields CDR1 MRHNA and CDR2 SNTAGT. The V segment lost 3 bases and the J segment 9 bases; nucleotides outside the gene matches: 3. The CDR3 consists of 14 residues. This chain's CDR3 is CASSEGLAGTEQFF. The CDR3 DNA reads as TGTGCCAGCAGTGAAGGACTAGCGGGAACTGAGCAGTTCTTC.

This chain joins TRBV28 and TRBJ1-2; TRBD1 matches at 7 bases. V lost 6 bases to trimming and J lost 5 bases; unmatched junction nucleotides: 6. The CDR3 has 13 residues. In germline, CDR1 is MDHEN, CDR2 SYDVKM. The CDR3 DNA follows: TGTGCCAGCAGCACCGGACAGGTATATGGCTACACCTTC. It encodes CASSTGQVYGYTF.

The rearrangement joins TRBV10-2 to TRBJ2-1, with 10 bases identical to TRBD2. Germline CDR1 and CDR2: WSHSY and SAAADI. With V trimmed by 3 bases and J by 13 bases, 12 bases remained unmatched. This CDR3 region has 15 residues. The CDR3 bases are TGCGCCAGCAGTGACATGGGACTAGCGTCCATTGGACAGTTCTTC. Protein sequence: CASSDMGLASIGQFF.

The V call is TRBV19, the J call TRBJ2-1, with 11 bases fitting TRBD2. The CDR3 loop spans 14 amino acids. CDR1 and CDR2 from the germline V gene are LNHDA and SQIVND (reference sequence). V lost 7 bases, J lost 9 bases, and 8 bases stayed unmatched. The CDR3 nucleotides are TGTGCCAGTAAGATAGCGGGAGGGCCGGTTGAGCAGTTCTTC. Translated, it gives CASKIAGGPVEQFF. Drawing the rest from reference TRBV19 and TRBJ2-1, the complete variable domain is DGGITQSPKYLFRKEGQNVTLSCEQNLNHDAMYWYRQDPGQGLRLIYYSQIVNDFQKGDIAEGYSVSREKKESFPLTVTSAQKNPTAFYLCASKIAGGPVEQFFGPGTRLTVL.